Listed here are 27 T cell receptor beta chains from one sample, sequenced in a study of cytomegalovirus exposure and HLA in healthy donors. Primers: 60 Vbeta forward and 13 Jbeta reverse. TCRdb's copy holds only in-frame clones and misses some; the assay was immunoSEQ multiplex PCR. The repertoire holds about 95,000 clones, with more than 65% as singletons. The sequenced material came from PBMCs. These TCRs come from a man between 60 and 75 years old in good health and CMV-seronegative.

The chain recombines TRBV5-4 with TRBJ2-7; D is ambiguous. The germline V and J ends were trimmed by 0 bases and 6 bases, with 16 bases remaining between them. CDR1 SGHNT and CDR2 YYREEE come from the germline V gene (reference sequence). The length of the CDR3 is 15 residues. CDR3 sequence: CASSLGSGGRGEQYF. CDR3 nucleotides: TGTGCCAGCAGCTTGGGGAGTGGCGGTCGCGGCGAGCAGTACTTC.

The chain uses TRBV27 and TRBJ2-2, with TRBD1 matching over 8 bases. CDR1 and CDR2 from the germline V gene are MNHEY and SMNVEV (reference sequence). This CDR3 region has 16 residues. The trim removed 4 bases at V and 6 bases at J, leaving 10 bases unmatched. The CDR3 loop is CASSYLDRVFAGELFF. The CDR3 DNA follows: TGTGCCAGCAGTTACTTGGACAGGGTGTTTGCCGGGGAGCTGTTTTTT.

V and J are TRBV5-4 and TRBJ2-3, with TRBD2 identical over 11 bases. CDR1 and CDR2 from the germline V gene are SGHNT and YYREEE (reference sequence). The CDR3 length is 15 residues. The junction had 5 bases not matched to a gene; V was cut back by 4 bases and J by 4 bases. CDR3 amino acids: CASSALAGGADTQYF. Written as DNA, the CDR3 is TGTGCCAGCAGCGCCCTAGCGGGGGGCGCAGATACGCAGTATTTT.

V and J are TRBV19 and TRBJ1-4, with TRBD1 matching over 8 bases. The germline V gene encodes CDR1 LNHDA and CDR2 SQIVND (reference sequence). The CDR3 loop spans 14 amino acids. With 6 bases clipped from V and 0 bases from J, the junction kept 0 bases outside the gene matches. As DNA, the CDR3 is TGTGCCAGTAGGGACAGGGCAACTAATGAAAAACTGTTTTTT. Translated, it gives CASRDRATNEKLFF. Variable domain in full (rest from reference TRBV19 and TRBJ1-4): DGGITQSPKYLFRKEGQNVTLSCEQNLNHDAMYWYRQDPGQGLRLIYYSQIVNDFQKGDIAEGYSVSREKKESFPLTVTSAQKNPTAFYLCASRDRATNEKLFFGSGTQLSVL.

J is TRBJ2-7 and V is TRBV5-1; 13 bases fit TRBD2. After removal of 5 bases from V and 2 bases from J, the junction contained 4 bases not matched to a gene. From germline, CDR1 is SGHRS and CDR2 YFSETQ. This CDR3 has 15 residues. CDR3 nucleotide sequence: TGCGCCAGCAGACCCGGGACTAGCGGGACCTACGAGCAGTACTTC. Translated, it gives CASRPGTSGTYEQYF. Full variable domain (missing parts from reference TRBV5-1 and TRBJ2-7): KAGVTQTPRYLIKTRGQQVTLSCSPISGHRSVSWYQQTPGQGLQFLFEYFSETQRNKGNFPGRFSGRQFSNSRSEMNVSTLELGDSALYLCASRPGTSGTYEQYFGPGTRLTVT.

CDR3 sequence reads: CAWSLTRGGDEQFF. CDR3 DNA sequence: TGTGCCTGGAGTTTGACTAGGGGGGGGGATGAGCAGTTCTTC. The genes are TRBV30 and TRBJ2-1; D might be TRBD2 (7 bases). This CDR3 region has 14 residues. V lost 2 bases to trimming and J lost 8 bases, with 16 bases between them. Germline V gene sequence: CDR1 GTSNPN, CDR2 SVGIG (reference sequence).

There are a few counts of this clone. The chain recombines TRBV7-9 with TRBJ2-3; TRBD2 matches 15 bases. J gave up 4 bases and V 4 bases, and 6 bases lay outside the gene matches. The length of the CDR3 is 17 residues. The germline V gene encodes CDR1 SEHNR and CDR2 FQNEAQ (reference sequence). In DNA form, the CDR3 reads TGTGCCAGCAGCTCTCGCGGGACTAGCGGGAGGTCAGATACGCAGTATTTT. Translation: CASSSRGTSGRSDTQYF. Based on the CDR3 plus reference TRBV7-9 and TRBJ2-3, the full variable domain is DTGVSQNPRHKITKRGQNVTFRCDPISEHNRLYWYRQTLGQGPEFLTYFQNEAQLEKSRLLSDRFSAERPKGSFSTLEIQRTEQGDSAMYLCASSSRGTSGRSDTQYFGPGTRLTVL.

This chain links TRBV7-2 with TRBJ1-1; TRBD1 matches 8 bases. This CDR3 region has 17 residues. With 3 bases clipped from V and 0 bases from J, the junction kept 9 bases outside the gene matches. The germline gives CDR1 SGHTA, CDR2 FQGNSA. In DNA form, the CDR3 reads TGTGCCAGCAGCTTTCGACAGGGGATATCCCTGAACACTGAAGCTTTCTTT. This translates into CASSFRQGISLNTEAFF. Variable domain in full (rest from reference TRBV7-2 and TRBJ1-1): GAGVSQSPSNKVTEKGKDVELRCDPISGHTALYWYRQSLGQGLEFLIYFQGNSAPDKSGLPSDRFSAERTGGSVSTLTIQRTQQEDSAVYLCASSFRQGISLNTEAFFGQGTRLTVV.

This clone was observed a few times. The chain carries TRBV19 and TRBJ2-3; D gene ambiguous. Trimming shortened V by 3 bases and J by 0 bases, and 10 bases separated the two germline ends. Germline-derived CDR1 and CDR2 are LNHDA and SQIVND (reference sequence). The CDR3 consists of 15 residues. CDR3 sequence: CASSISQPSTDTQYF. CDR3 nucleotide sequence: TGTGCCAGTAGTATTTCACAACCTAGCACAGATACGCAGTATTTT.

The chain combines TRBV4-3 with TRBJ2-7; a weak D match, TRBD1 (5 bases). V was cut by 0 bases and J by 3 bases, with 15 bases left in between. Germline V gene data show CDR1 as LGHNA and CDR2 as YSLEER. CDR3 size: 16 residues. The CDR3 reads CASSQDLSRALYEQYF. For the CDR3, the DNA is TGCGCCAGCAGCCAAGATCTATCCAGGGCCCTCTACGAGCAGTACTTC.

This clone was found a few times. The chain couples TRBV29-1 to TRBJ2-5; 13 bases align to TRBD2. V dropped 7 bases and J dropped 5; count of bases not matched to a gene: 22. In germline, CDR1 is SQVTM, CDR2 ANQGSEA. The CDR3 has 19 amino acids. CDR3 sequence reads: CSASSGLPLAGGPGETQYF. The CDR3 DNA follows: TGCAGCGCATCCTCGGGCTTACCACTAGCGGGAGGGCCTGGGGAGACCCAGTACTTC.

The chain links TRBV7-7 to TRBJ2-2; D remains unclear. CDR3 length: 12 amino acids. The germline CDR1 and CDR2 sequences are SSHAT and FNYEAQ (reference sequence). Trimming stripped 5 bases from V and 8 bases from J, with 9 bases between. The CDR3 DNA is TGTGCCAGCAGCCCACTCTCTGGGGAGCTGTTTTTT. Translated: CASSPLSGELFF. Variable domain in full (rest from reference TRBV7-7 and TRBJ2-2): GAGVSQSPRYKVTKRGQDVTLRCDPISSHATLYWYQQALGQGPEFLTYFNYEAQPDKSGLPSDRFSAERPEGSISTLTIQRTEQRDSAMYRCASSPLSGELFFGEGSRLTVL.

The V gene is TRBV19, the J gene TRBJ2-2; no reliable D call. The CDR3 totals 12 residues. Trimming removed 7 bases from V and 4 bases from J, with 7 bases in between. CDR1 LNHDA and CDR2 SQIVND come from the germline V gene (reference sequence). Here the CDR3 reads CASTQVTGELFF. The CDR3, as DNA: TGTGCCAGTACTCAGGTCACCGGGGAGCTGTTTTTT.

The chain combines TRBV6-1 with TRBJ2-1; no firm D call. Between the trimmed V and J ends, which lost 2 bases and 9 bases, there was a span of 5 bases. The CDR3 is made up of 11 amino acids. The germline V gene encodes CDR1 MNHNS and CDR2 SASEGT. The CDR3 DNA is TGTGCCAGCAGTGAACTAGGTGAGCAGTTCTTC. Amino acid sequence: CASSELGEQFF.

The V call is TRBV28, the J call TRBJ2-3; D is possibly TRBD2 (6 bases). The CDR3 runs 16 residues. Trimming left V 5 bases short and J 6 bases short, with 21 bases between. Per germline, CDR1 MDHEN and CDR2 SYDVKM. CDR3 in amino acids: CASSHQAAGELDTQYF. The CDR3 DNA reads as TGTGCCAGCAGTCACCAAGCAGCGGGTGAACTTGATACGCAGTATTTT.

The CDR3 protein is CASKYRERQPQHF. The CDR3, as DNA: TGCGCCAGCAAGTACAGGGAAAGGCAGCCCCAGCATTTT. The V gene is TRBV5-1, the J gene TRBJ1-5, with D possibly matching TRBD1 (6 bases). Per germline, CDR1 SGHRS and CDR2 YFSETQ. The CDR3 contains 13 residues. V was pared by 6 bases and J by 7 bases, with 14 bases between. The full variable domain, completed using reference TRBV5-1 and TRBJ1-5, is KAGVTQTPRYLIKTRGQQVTLSCSPISGHRSVSWYQQTPGQGLQFLFEYFSETQRNKGNFPGRFSGRQFSNSRSEMNVSTLELGDSALYLCASKYRERQPQHFGDGTRLSIL.

The rearrangement joins TRBV14 to TRBJ2-2; D perhaps matches TRBD2 (5 bases). Trimming removed 2 bases at V and 4 bases at J, with 17 bases between. The CDR3 spans 17 residues. Germline-derived CDR1 and CDR2 are SGHDN and FVKESK. In DNA, the CDR3 is TGTGCCAGCAGCCAACGGGCGGGTACATGGCGCACCGGGGAGCTGTTTTTT. It translates to CASSQRAGTWRTGELFF.

The rearrangement joins TRBV20-1 to TRBJ2-2; D is unresolved. The V gene's germline CDR1 is DFQATT and CDR2 SNEGSKA (reference sequence). Trimming took off 3 bases at V and 4 bases at J, with 3 bases between the two ends. The CDR3 length is 11 residues. CDR3 sequence: CSASGTGELFF. The CDR3 nucleotides are TGCAGTGCTAGCGGCACCGGGGAGCTGTTTTTT.

V usage is TRBV29-1 and J usage is TRBJ1-1; a weak D match, TRBD1 (6 bases). From germline, CDR1 is SQVTM and CDR2 ANQGSEA. Trimming left V 3 bases short and J 8 bases short, with 16 bases between. The CDR3 totals 13 residues. CDR3: CSVDAAQGPEAFF. In nucleotides, the CDR3 is TGCAGCGTTGACGCAGCGCAGGGGCCAGAAGCTTTCTTT.

There are a few counts of this clone. The V and J genes are TRBV6-1 and TRBJ1-1; weak D call: TRBD1 (6 bases). The CDR3 spans 14 residues. V shed 3 bases and J shed 0 bases, with 8 bases lying between them. In germline, CDR1 is MNHNS, CDR2 SASEGT. Here the CDR3 DNA reads TGTGCCAGCAGTGACGACAGGATGAACACTGAAGCTTTCTTT. This gives the protein CASSDDRMNTEAFF.

V is TRBV15 and J is TRBJ1-2, with a weak D call TRBD1 (5 bases). CDR1 and CDR2 (germline): LNHNV, YYDKDF (reference sequence). The CDR3 is 15 residues long. The ends were cut back, 0 bases at V and 8 bases at J, with 16 bases in the middle. CDR3 in DNA: TGTGCCACCAGCAGAGATAGGGTCGCGGGGGGAGGCTACACCTTC. Amino acid sequence: CATSRDRVAGGGYTF.

The chain combines TRBV30 with TRBJ2-2, with 9 bases identical to TRBD2. Germline lookup yields CDR1 GTSNPN and CDR2 SVGIG (reference sequence). This CDR3 spans 16 amino acids. J was trimmed by 0 bases and V by 3 bases; bases with no gene match: 5. CDR3 in amino acids: CAWSVSGGSNTGELFF. CDR3 sequence (DNA): TGTGCCTGGAGCGTTAGCGGGGGCTCGAACACCGGGGAGCTGTTTTTT. The whole variable domain, filled in from reference TRBV30 and TRBJ2-2, reads SQTIHQWPATLVQPVGSPLSLECTVEGTSNPNLYWYRQAAGRGLQLLFYSVGIGQISSEVPQNLSASRPQDRQFILSSKKLLLSDSGFYLCAWSVSGGSNTGELFFGEGSRLTVL.

The chain is built from TRBV7-8 and TRBJ2-7; tentative D call: TRBD2 (5 bases). Trimming took off 2 bases at V and 3 bases at J, with 23 bases between the two ends. Germline-derived CDR1 and CDR2 are SGHVS and FQNEAQ. The length of the CDR3 is 18 residues. The CDR3 is CASSLKENYGLGSYEQYF. In DNA, the CDR3 is TGTGCCAGCAGCTTAAAAGAGAATTACGGACTTGGGAGCTACGAGCAGTACTTC. Using reference TRBV7-8 and TRBJ2-7 for the parts outside the CDR3, the full variable domain is GAGVSQSPRYKVAKRGQDVALRCDPISGHVSLFWYQQALGQGPEFLTYFQNEAQLDKSGLPSDRFFAERPEGSVSTLKIQRTQQEDSAVYLCASSLKENYGLGSYEQYFGPGTRLTVT.

The genes are TRBV10-3 and TRBJ1-3; D not resolved. Trimming took off 2 bases at V and 4 bases at J, with 15 bases between the two ends. The CDR3 runs 16 residues. The germline V gene has CDR1 ENHRY and CDR2 SYGVKD. The CDR3 here is CAISEGHSGMGNTIYF. CDR3 in DNA: TGTGCCATCAGTGAGGGCCATTCTGGCATGGGAAACACCATATATTTT.

V gene TRBV7-2 combines with J gene TRBJ2-2; D gene unclear. The length of the CDR3 is 15 residues. V was trimmed by 5 bases and J by 1 base, leaving 11 bases between them. Germline CDR1 SGHTA, CDR2 FQGNSA. CDR3 in DNA: TGTGCCAGCAGCCAACGCACAGTGAACACCGGGGAGCTGTTTTTT. Translation: CASSQRTVNTGELFF.

This chain uses TRBV14 with TRBJ2-1; 8 positions match TRBD2. This CDR3 has 18 amino acids. Germline CDR1 reads SGHDN; CDR2 reads FVKESK. V gave up 0 bases and J gave up 5 bases; unmatched junction bases: 12. The CDR3 nucleotides are TGTGCCAGCAGCCAAGAATGGAGCGGGAGTGGTCCCAACAATGAGCAGTTCTTC. It yields the protein CASSQEWSGSGPNNEQFF.

The rearrangement uses TRBV2 and TRBJ2-7, with 8 bases matching TRBD1. The junction had 8 bases not matched to a gene; V was cut back by 3 bases and J by 4 bases. From germline, CDR1 is SNHLY and CDR2 FYNNEI. This CDR3 is 15 amino acids long. The CDR3 loop is CASSETGVGWYEQYF. The CDR3 region has the DNA TGTGCCAGCAGTGAGACAGGGGTTGGGTGGTACGAGCAGTACTTC.